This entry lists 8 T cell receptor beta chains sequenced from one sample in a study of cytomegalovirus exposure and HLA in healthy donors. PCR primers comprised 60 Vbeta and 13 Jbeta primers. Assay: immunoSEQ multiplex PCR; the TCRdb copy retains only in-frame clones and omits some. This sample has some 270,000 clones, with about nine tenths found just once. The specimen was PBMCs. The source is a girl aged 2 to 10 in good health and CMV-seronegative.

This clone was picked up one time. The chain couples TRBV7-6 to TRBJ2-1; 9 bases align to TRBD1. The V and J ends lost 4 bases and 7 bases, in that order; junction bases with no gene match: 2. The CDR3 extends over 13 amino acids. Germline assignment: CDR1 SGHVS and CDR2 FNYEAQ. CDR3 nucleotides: TGTGCCAGCAGCTCGGACAGGGGAAATGAGCAGTTCTTC. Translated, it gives CASSSDRGNEQFF. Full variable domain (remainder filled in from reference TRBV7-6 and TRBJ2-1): GAGVSQSPRYKVTKRGQDVALRCDPISGHVSLYWYRQALGQGPEFLTYFNYEAQQDKSGLPNDRFSAERPEGSISTLTIQRTEQRDSAMYRCASSSDRGNEQFFGPGTRLTVL.

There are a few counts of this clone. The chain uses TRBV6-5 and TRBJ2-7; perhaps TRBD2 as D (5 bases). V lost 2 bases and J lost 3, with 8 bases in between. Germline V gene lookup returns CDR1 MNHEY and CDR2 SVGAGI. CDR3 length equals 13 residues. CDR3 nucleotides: TGTGCCAGCAGTTACCGGGGTAACTACGAGCAGTACTTC. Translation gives CASSYRGNYEQYF.

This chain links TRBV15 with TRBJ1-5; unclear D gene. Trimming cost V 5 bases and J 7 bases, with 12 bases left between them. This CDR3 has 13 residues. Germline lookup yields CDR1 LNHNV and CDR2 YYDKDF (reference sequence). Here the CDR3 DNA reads TGTGCCACCAGCTCACGGGAGATACAGCCCCAGCATTTT. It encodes CATSSREIQPQHF.

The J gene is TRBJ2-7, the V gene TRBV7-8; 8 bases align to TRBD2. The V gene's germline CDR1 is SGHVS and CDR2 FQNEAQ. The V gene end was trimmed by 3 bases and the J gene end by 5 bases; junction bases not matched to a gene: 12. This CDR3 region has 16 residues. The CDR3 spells CASSFFTGGQGNEQYF. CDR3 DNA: TGTGCCAGCAGCTTTTTCACGGGAGGGCAGGGAAACGAGCAGTACTTC.

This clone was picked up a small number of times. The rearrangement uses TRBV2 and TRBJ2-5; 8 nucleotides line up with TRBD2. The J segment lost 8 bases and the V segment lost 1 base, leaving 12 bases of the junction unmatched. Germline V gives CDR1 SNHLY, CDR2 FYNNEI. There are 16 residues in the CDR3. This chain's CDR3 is CASSEEGFGTSGTQYF. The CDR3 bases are TGTGCCAGCAGTGAAGAAGGGTTTGGGACTAGTGGCACCCAGTACTTC.

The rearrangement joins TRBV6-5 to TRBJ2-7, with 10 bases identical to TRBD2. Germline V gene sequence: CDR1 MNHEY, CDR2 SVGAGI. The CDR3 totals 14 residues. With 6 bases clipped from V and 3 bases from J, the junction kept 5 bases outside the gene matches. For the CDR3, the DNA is TGTGCCAGCAGACAAGCGGGAGGGCTCTACGAGCAGTACTTC. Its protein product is CASRQAGGLYEQYF.

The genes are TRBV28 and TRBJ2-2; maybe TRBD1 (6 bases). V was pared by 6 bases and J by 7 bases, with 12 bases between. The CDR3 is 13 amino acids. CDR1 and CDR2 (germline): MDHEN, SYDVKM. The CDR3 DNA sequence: TGTGCCAGCAGGGTAGGGGGTAGCGGGGAGCTGTTTTTT. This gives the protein CASRVGGSGELFF.

The CDR3 bases are TGTGCCAGCACCTCAAACAGTTTTACTGAAGCTTTCTTT. It encodes CASTSNSFTEAFF. The gene calls are TRBV28 and TRBJ1-1; D ambiguous. The CDR3 has 13 residues. Between the trimmed V and J ends, which lost 7 bases and 5 bases, there was a span of 14 bases. Per the germline V gene, CDR1 is MDHEN and CDR2 is SYDVKM.